This is a list of T cell receptor beta chains from one sample in a study of blood T cell repertoires in COVID-19. Sequencing was performed with immunoSEQ multiplex PCR; in TCRdb, only in-frame clones are kept and a portion is missing. The sample has around 200,000 clones; approximately 80% are singletons. The sample consisted of peripheral blood. The receptor set was obtained from a human donor in a cohort sampled during active COVID-19. Each CDR3 is given with its conserved first and last residue. The order of the fields is CDR3 protein, CDR3 length, clone size, V gene, J gene, D gene. A D gene is named only where the DNA matches it firmly. Size values are once, few and many counts, or a class for expanded clones, and some rows have none.

CASSYRQRNTEAFF	14	once	TRBV6-2/TRBV6-3	TRBJ1-1	NA
CASSRTGGWENTIYF	15	NA	TRBV18	TRBJ1-3	TRBD1
CASSKDRGITDTQYF	15	once	TRBV2	TRBJ2-3	TRBD1
CASSSRVGQGLYEQYF	16	NA	TRBV5-1	TRBJ2-7	TRBD1
CASSLKRYWQGQGVMNTEAFF	21	NA	TRBV3-1/TRBV3-2	TRBJ1-1	NA
CASSLVSSQETQYF	14	NA	TRBV7-2	TRBJ2-5	NA
CASSPHRDGIYGYTF	15	NA	TRBV14	TRBJ1-2	NA
CSATGTGGTEQFF	13	NA	TRBV29-1	TRBJ2-1	TRBD1
CASSLSVRGAYNEQFF	16	once	TRBV27	TRBJ2-1	TRBD2
CASSLRGQASPYEQYF	16	NA	TRBV5-1	TRBJ2-7	TRBD1
CASSLTTSDTQYF	13	NA	TRBV14	TRBJ2-3	NA
CASSLGSERGSEAFF	15	NA	TRBV5-8	TRBJ1-1	NA
CASSQRGQSNTGELFF	16	once	TRBV4-1	TRBJ2-2	TRBD1
CASSPAVTNTGELFF	15	few	TRBV7-3	TRBJ2-2	NA
CASSGQNSYEQYF	13	once	TRBV7-9	TRBJ2-7	NA
CASRTGLAGAEQFF	14	NA	TRBV2	TRBJ2-1	TRBD2
CASSRQGNTEAFF	13	NA	TRBV14	TRBJ1-1	TRBD1
CASSQRGRQAKSGPDYGYTF	20	NA	TRBV4-1	TRBJ1-2	NA
CASSVGGRALDYEQYF	16	NA	TRBV9	TRBJ2-7	NA
CASSEIIPTGQKLSGANVLTF	21	few	TRBV10-2	TRBJ2-6	NA